The 26 T cell receptor beta chains in this list originate from one sample, sequenced in a study of neurological immune-mediated disorders (dated by TCRdb to about 2019). The library was built by means of 5' RACE. The listed sequencing device is Illumina HiSeq 2500. TCRdb reprocessing: public reads trimmed at Q25 with fastp, clones called with MiXCR, in-frame beta chains kept. Every distinct CDR3 protein forms one entry, paired with its most common genes and DNA. Counted in this sample were about 44,000 distinct CDR3 sequences; roughly 21% of them appeared once. The ten largest make up about 4.5% of the sample. This specimen's time point label, per the study, means: technical triplicate 3. The material sequenced was PBMCs. All receptors derive from a man between 60 and 75 years old with HTLV-1-associated myelopathy (HAM/TSP).

This clonotype was found many times. The rearrangement joins TRBV5-1 to TRBJ2-7, with a tentative D call TRBD2 (5 bases). Germline-derived CDR1 and CDR2 are SGHRS and YFSETQ. Trimming removed 3 bases at V and 2 bases at J, with 12 bases between. CDR3 length equals 14 residues. This CDR3 reads CASSWMGETYEQYF. The CDR3 DNA reads TGCGCCAGCAGCTGGATGGGAGAGACCTACGAGCAGTACTTC. The variable domain in full, completed from reference TRBV5-1 and TRBJ2-7, reads KAGVTQTPRYLIKTRGQQVTLSCSPISGHRSVSWYQQTPGQGLQFLFEYFSETQRNKGNFPGRFSGRQFSNSRSEMNVSTLELGDSALYLCASSWMGETYEQYFGPGTRLTVT.

This clonotype was found a few times. The chain has TRBV5-6 and TRBJ2-3, with 9 nucleotides matching TRBD2. The CDR3 consists of 17 residues. Losses at the gene ends were 4 bases for V and 2 bases for J; bases not matched to a gene: 11. Germline CDR1 SGHDT, CDR2 YYEEEE. The CDR3 protein is CASSKSSGGRSTDTQYF. CDR3 DNA sequence: TGTGCCAGCAGCAAAAGTAGCGGGGGACGTTCCACAGATACGCAGTATTTT.

This clonotype was seen repeatedly, ten times or more. V gene TRBV5-1 combines with J gene TRBJ1-2; weak D call: TRBD1 (5 bases). Deletions cut 5 bases from V and 4 bases from J, with 15 bases between. The CDR3 has 14 amino acids. Germline V gene data show CDR1 as SGHRS and CDR2 as YFSETQ. The CDR3 sequence is CASSPGFGIYGYTF. As DNA, the CDR3 is TGCGCCAGCAGTCCAGGGTTTGGGATCTATGGCTACACCTTC.

This clonotype was picked up many times. The rearrangement links TRBV20-1 to TRBJ2-1; 9 bases are a match to TRBD2. The CDR3 extends over 17 amino acids. V lost 1 base and J lost 0; bases outside the gene matches: 7. Looked up from germline, CDR1 is DFQATT and CDR2 is SNEGSKA (reference sequence). CDR3 in DNA: TGCAGTGCTAGAGCCACACTAGCGGGCGACTCCTACAATGAGCAGTTCTTC. This encodes CSARATLAGDSYNEQFF.

This clonotype is termed medium-sized. The chain has TRBV4-1 and TRBJ2-7; 7 bases fit TRBD2. The germline V gene encodes CDR1 MGHRA and CDR2 YSYEKL. The V and J ends lost 1 base and 4 bases, in that order; junction bases with no gene match: 7. The CDR3 loop spans 15 amino acids. The CDR3 loop is CASSQGGRGGYEQYF. DNA for the CDR3: TGCGCCAGCAGCCAAGGCGGGAGAGGTGGATACGAGCAGTACTTC.

The table lists this clonotype with many counts. This chain joins TRBV20-1 and TRBJ2-3; 9 positions agree with TRBD1. The germline gives CDR1 DFQATT, CDR2 SNEGSKA (reference sequence). The CDR3 is 14 amino acids. V was pared by 3 bases and J by 7 bases, with 8 bases of the junction left unmatched. In DNA, the CDR3 is TGCAGTGCTAGCCGGGACAGGGTAGGAAATACGCAGTATTTT. Translating gives CSASRDRVGNTQYF.

In its sample, this clonotype was seen many times. V usage is TRBV4-1 and J usage is TRBJ2-2; a weak D match, TRBD1 (6 bases). V lost 0 bases to trimming and J lost 1 base, with 9 bases between them. Germline CDR1 reads MGHRA; CDR2 reads YSYEKL. This CDR3 comprises 16 residues. In DNA form, the CDR3 reads TGCGCCAGCAGCCAAGATTCGGACAGGAACACCGGGGAGCTGTTTTTT. This sequence encodes CASSQDSDRNTGELFF.

There are many counts of this clonotype. The CDR3 region has the DNA TGTGCCAGCAGCCAGACTAGCGGGAGTGGTAACGGGGAGCTGTTTTTT. It specifies CASSQTSGSGNGELFF. The chain joins TRBV7-9 to TRBJ2-2; 12 bases fit TRBD2. This CDR3 has 16 residues. V lost 5 bases and J lost 7; bases outside the gene matches: 8. Germline loops: CDR1 SEHNR, CDR2 FQNEAQ (reference sequence).

J is TRBJ2-2 and V is TRBV5-1; tentatively, D is TRBD1 (5 bases). Trimming took off 1 base at V and 0 bases at J, with 7 bases between the two ends. The CDR3 loop spans 15 amino acids. CDR1 is SGHRS and CDR2 is YFSETQ in the germline V gene. In nucleotides, the CDR3 is TGCGCCAGCAGCTTGACAGGCTCGAACACCGGGGAGCTGTTTTTT. Residues: CASSLTGSNTGELFF. Drawing the rest from reference TRBV5-1 and TRBJ2-2, the complete variable domain is KAGVTQTPRYLIKTRGQQVTLSCSPISGHRSVSWYQQTPGQGLQFLFEYFSETQRNKGNFPGRFSGRQFSNSRSEMNVSTLELGDSALYLCASSLTGSNTGELFFGEGSRLTVL.

Concerning this clonotype itself: Given a much more abundant clone one base away, this may be a read error. V usage is TRBV5-6 and J usage is TRBJ2-7; 8 nucleotides agree with TRBD2. Per the germline V gene, CDR1 is SGHDT and CDR2 is YYEEEE. The CDR3 extends over 14 amino acids. The CDR3 sequence: CAISLGLATYEQYF. The CDR3, as DNA: TGTGCCATCAGCTTAGGACTAGCCACCTACGAGCAGTACTTC.

This clonotype was recorded many times. The chain uses TRBV2 and TRBJ1-5; TRBD1 matches at 7 bases. CDR1 and CDR2 from the germline V gene are SNHLY and FYNNEI. CDR3 length: 14 amino acids. J gave up 3 bases and V 6 bases, and 5 bases lay outside the gene matches. As DNA, the CDR3 is TGTGCCAGCAGGACCGGGACAGTCAATCAGCCCCAGCATTTT. It is translated as CASRTGTVNQPQHF.

This clonotype was seen ten or more times. The chain combines TRBV12-3 or TRBV12-4 with TRBJ2-7; 7 bases fit TRBD1. The CDR3 consists of 14 residues. V trimming: 2 bases; J trimming: 12 bases; junction bases outside the gene matches: 13. The CDR3 protein is CASSLYEAGGTRYF. CDR3 in DNA: TGTGCCAGCAGTTTATATGAGGCAGGGGGAACACGGTACTTC.

This clonotype was seen repeatedly, ten times or more. V usage is TRBV18 and J usage is TRBJ1-5; a weak D match, TRBD1 (5 bases). Trimming cost V 6 bases and J 2 bases, with 11 bases left between them. CDR1 and CDR2 (germline): KGHSH, LQKENI. This CDR3 spans 14 amino acids. The CDR3 nucleotides are TGTGCCAGCTCTCGAGTCAGGGGCAATCAGCCCCAGCATTTT. This translates into CASSRVRGNQPQHF.

V and J are TRBV4-2 and TRBJ2-5, with 11 bases fitting TRBD1. This CDR3 is built from 17 residues. The V and J ends lost 0 bases and 5 bases, in that order; junction bases with no gene match: 8. Germline values: CDR1 LGHNA, CDR2 YNFKEQ. The CDR3 reads CASSQDRTGGLQETQYF. The CDR3 DNA is TGTGCCAGCAGCCAAGATAGGACAGGGGGCCTCCAGGAGACCCAGTACTTC.

This clonotype was counted many times. J is TRBJ2-5 and V is TRBV5-1; a weak D match, TRBD1 (6 bases). With 7 bases removed from V and 2 bases from J, the gap between germline ends came to 9 bases. The germline V gene has CDR1 SGHRS and CDR2 YFSETQ. The CDR3 sequence is 12 residues long. CDR3 coding DNA: TGCGCCAGCCGGACAGCTCAAGAGACCCAGTACTTC. Its protein product is CASRTAQETQYF.

This clonotype was detected many times. This rearrangement joins TRBV12-3 or TRBV12-4 to TRBJ2-6; a weak D match, TRBD2 (6 bases). The CDR3 totals 19 residues. With 8 bases removed from V and 0 bases from J, the gap between germline ends came to 23 bases. CDR3 protein: CASSHGGQGKISGANVLTF. In DNA, the CDR3 is TGTGCCAGCTCTCACGGGGGTCAGGGAAAAATCTCTGGGGCCAACGTCCTGACTTTC.

V is TRBV29-1 and J is TRBJ2-1; D possibly uses TRBD1 or TRBD2 (6 bases each). Germline V CDR1 and CDR2: SQVTM, ANQGSEA. Between the trimmed V and J ends, which lost 7 bases and 1 base, there was a span of 14 bases. The CDR3 has 14 residues. This CDR3 is CSARIGGSYNEQFF. The CDR3 DNA follows: TGCAGCGCTCGTATAGGGGGGTCCTACAATGAGCAGTTCTTC.

This clonotype has at least ten counts. The CDR3 DNA is TGTGCCAGCAGCACACGACAGGGGGCTAATTTGAAGATTACCTACAATGAGCAGTTCTTC. This codes for CASSTRQGANLKITYNEQFF. This chain uses TRBV7-6 with TRBJ2-1; 10 bases are a match to TRBD1. V shed 5 bases, J shed 2 bases, and the junction held 18 bases outside the gene matches. Germline lookup yields CDR1 SGHVS and CDR2 FNYEAQ. The CDR3 has 20 residues.

As regards this clonotype: This may be a read error: a much more frequent sequence differs by one nucleotide. The chain uses TRBV5-6 and TRBJ2-7, with 7 bases fitting TRBD1. The CDR3 is 14 amino acids. CDR1 is SGHDT, CDR2 YYEEEE, per germline. The J segment lost 2 bases and the V segment lost 4 bases, leaving 6 bases of the junction unmatched. The CDR3 here is CASSTGQIPYEQYF. The DNA of the CDR3 is TGTGCCAGCAGCACGGGACAGATACCCTACGAGCAGTACTTC.

This clonotype showed up many times. This chain uses TRBV5-1 with TRBJ2-1, with D hard to call. The CDR3 runs to 15 residues. Germline CDR1 SGHRS, CDR2 YFSETQ. V was pared by 0 bases and J by 0 bases, with 7 bases between. CDR3 nucleotides: TGCGCCAGCAGCTTGGCGCCTAGCTCCTACAATGAGCAGTTCTTC. Its protein product is CASSLAPSSYNEQFF.

This clonotype was observed many times. This chain joins TRBV6-6 and TRBJ2-7; D is undetermined. Trimming stripped 6 bases from V and 0 bases from J, with 6 bases between. This CDR3 has 12 amino acids. CDR1 and CDR2 from the germline V gene are MNHNY and SVGAGI (reference sequence). The CDR3 here is CASSPVSYEQYF. The CDR3, as DNA: TGTGCCAGCAGCCCCGTCTCCTACGAGCAGTACTTC.

This chain uses TRBV4-1 with TRBJ1-2; 9 bases are shared with TRBD1. After removal of 4 bases from V and 7 bases from J, the junction contained 7 bases not matched to a gene. CDR3 length equals 14 residues. Germline loops: CDR1 MGHRA, CDR2 YSYEKL. CDR3 sequence: CASSPGQGPGGYTF. The CDR3 DNA follows: TGCGCCAGCAGCCCGGGACAGGGTCCGGGTGGCTACACCTTC.

This clonotype was picked up many times. CDR3 region: CASSSGQGRSQNNSPLHF. In DNA, the CDR3 is TGCGCCAGCAGCTCGGGACAGGGTCGTTCACAGAATAATTCACCCCTCCACTTT. This sequence joins TRBV5-1 and TRBJ1-6; 9 nucleotides align to TRBD1. The length of the CDR3 is 18 residues. CDR1 is SGHRS and CDR2 is YFSETQ in the germline V gene. The trim removed 3 bases at V and 5 bases at J, leaving 12 bases unmatched.

Many counts were recorded for this clonotype. The chain is built from TRBV7-9 and TRBJ1-2; D unresolved. The CDR3 runs 13 residues. Germline-derived CDR1 and CDR2 are SEHNR and FQNEAQ (reference sequence). V lost 7 bases and J 5 bases, leaving 14 bases between the germline ends. CDR3 nucleotide sequence: TGTGCCAGCACCACTAGCGGCGGTTATGGCTACACCTTC. As protein: CASTTSGGYGYTF.

Many counts were recorded for this clonotype. The chain combines TRBV5-1 with TRBJ1-2; tentative D call: TRBD1 (5 bases). The CDR3 length is 13 residues. Trimming took off 1 base at V and 6 bases at J, with 10 bases between the two ends. CDR1 and CDR2 from the germline V gene are SGHRS and YFSETQ. CDR3 sequence: CASSLQGSDGYTF. The CDR3 DNA sequence: TGCGCCAGCAGCTTGCAGGGCTCTGATGGCTACACCTTC.

This clonotype was observed many times. J is TRBJ1-3 and V is TRBV20-1, with D possibly being TRBD1 (5 bases). From germline, CDR1 is DFQATT and CDR2 SNEGSKA (reference sequence). This CDR3 contains 14 residues. Trimming cost V 3 bases and J 0 bases, with 9 bases left between them. The chain's CDR3 is CSARGGASGNTIYF. CDR3 in DNA: TGCAGTGCTAGGGGTGGGGCCTCTGGAAACACCATATATTTT.